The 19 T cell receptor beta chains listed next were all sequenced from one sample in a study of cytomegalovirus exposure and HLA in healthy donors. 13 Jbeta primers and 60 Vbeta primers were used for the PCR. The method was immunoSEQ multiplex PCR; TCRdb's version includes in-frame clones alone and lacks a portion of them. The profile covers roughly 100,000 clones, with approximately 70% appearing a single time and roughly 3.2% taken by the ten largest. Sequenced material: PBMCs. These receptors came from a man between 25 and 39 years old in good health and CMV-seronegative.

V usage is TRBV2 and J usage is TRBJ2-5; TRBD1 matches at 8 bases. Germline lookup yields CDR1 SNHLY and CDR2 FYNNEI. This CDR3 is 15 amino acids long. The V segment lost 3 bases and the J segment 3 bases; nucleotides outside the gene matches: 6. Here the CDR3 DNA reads TGTGCCAGCAGTGATTTGGAGACAGGGGAAGAGACCCAGTACTTC. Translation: CASSDLETGEETQYF.

CDR3 residues: CASSTGSGETQYF. For the CDR3, the DNA is TGTGCCAGTAGTACAGGGTCGGGAGAGACCCAGTACTTC. The chain employs TRBV19 and TRBJ2-5; tentatively, D is TRBD1 (5 bases). In germline, CDR1 is LNHDA, CDR2 SQIVND (reference sequence). The V and J ends lost 4 bases and 4 bases respectively, with 10 bases between them. The CDR3 runs to 13 residues.

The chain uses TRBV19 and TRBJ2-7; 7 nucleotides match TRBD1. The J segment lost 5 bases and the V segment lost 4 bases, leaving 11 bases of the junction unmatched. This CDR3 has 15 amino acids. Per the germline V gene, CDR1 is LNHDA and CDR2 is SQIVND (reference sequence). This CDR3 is CASSKNRGIEDEQYF. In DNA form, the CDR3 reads TGTGCCAGTAGTAAAAACAGGGGAATAGAGGACGAGCAGTACTTC.

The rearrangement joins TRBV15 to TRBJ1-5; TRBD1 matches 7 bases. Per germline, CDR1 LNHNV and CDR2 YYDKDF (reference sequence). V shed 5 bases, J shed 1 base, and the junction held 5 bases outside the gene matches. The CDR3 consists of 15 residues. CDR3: CATSEQGKSNQPQHF. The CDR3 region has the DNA TGTGCCACCAGCGAACAGGGGAAAAGCAATCAGCCCCAGCATTTT.

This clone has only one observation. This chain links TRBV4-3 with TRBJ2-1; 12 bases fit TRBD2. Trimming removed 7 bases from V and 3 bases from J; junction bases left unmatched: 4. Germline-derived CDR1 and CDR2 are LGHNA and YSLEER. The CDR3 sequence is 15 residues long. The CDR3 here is CASTSLAGGYNEQFF. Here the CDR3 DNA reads TGCGCCAGCACCTCACTAGCGGGAGGCTACAATGAGCAGTTCTTC.

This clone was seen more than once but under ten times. In nucleotides, the CDR3 is TGTGCCAGCGTGAATGGGCGGGAGCTATCCGGGGAGCTGTTTTTT. Protein product: CASVNGRELSGELFF. V is TRBV18 and J is TRBJ2-2, with TRBD2 matching over 7 bases. Germline CDR1 KGHSH, CDR2 LQKENI. The CDR3 covers 15 residues. V gave up 8 bases and J gave up 6 bases; unmatched junction bases: 12. Full variable domain (missing parts from reference TRBV18 and TRBJ2-2): NAGVMQNPRHLVRRRGQEARLRCSPMKGHSHVYWYRQLPEEGLKFMVYLQKENIIDESGMPKERFSAEFPKEGPSILRIQQVVRGDSAAYFCASVNGRELSGELFFGEGSRLTVL.

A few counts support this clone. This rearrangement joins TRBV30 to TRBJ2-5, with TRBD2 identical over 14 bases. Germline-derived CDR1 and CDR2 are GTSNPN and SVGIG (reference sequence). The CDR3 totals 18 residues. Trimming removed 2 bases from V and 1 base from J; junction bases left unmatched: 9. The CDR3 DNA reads TGTGCCTGGAGTATACCGGGACTAGCGGGAGATGGCCAAGAGACCCAGTACTTC. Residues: CAWSIPGLAGDGQETQYF.

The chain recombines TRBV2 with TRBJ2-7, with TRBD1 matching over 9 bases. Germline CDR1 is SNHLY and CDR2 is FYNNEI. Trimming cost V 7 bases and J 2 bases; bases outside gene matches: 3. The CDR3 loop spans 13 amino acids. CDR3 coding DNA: TGTGCCAGCAAAACAGGGGGCACCTACGAGCAGTACTTC. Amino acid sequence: CASKTGGTYEQYF. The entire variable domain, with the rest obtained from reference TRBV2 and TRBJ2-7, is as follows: EPEVTQTPSHQVTQMGQEVILRCVPISNHLYFYWYRQILGQKVEFLVSFYNNEISEKSEIFDDQFSVERPDGSNFTLKIRSTKLEDSAMYFCASKTGGTYEQYFGPGTRLTVT.

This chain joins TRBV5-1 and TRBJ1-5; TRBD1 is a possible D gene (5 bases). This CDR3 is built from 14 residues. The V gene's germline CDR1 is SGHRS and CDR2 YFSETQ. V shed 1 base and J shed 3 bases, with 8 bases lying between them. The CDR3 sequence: CASSLSGANQPQHF. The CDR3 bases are TGCGCCAGCAGCTTGAGCGGGGCCAATCAGCCCCAGCATTTT.

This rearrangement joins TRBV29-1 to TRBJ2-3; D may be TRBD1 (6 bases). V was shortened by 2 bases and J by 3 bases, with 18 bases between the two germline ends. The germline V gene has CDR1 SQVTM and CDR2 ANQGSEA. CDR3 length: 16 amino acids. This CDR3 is CSVEPNRVFATDTQYF. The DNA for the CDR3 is TGCAGCGTTGAACCCAACAGGGTTTTTGCGACAGATACGCAGTATTTT.

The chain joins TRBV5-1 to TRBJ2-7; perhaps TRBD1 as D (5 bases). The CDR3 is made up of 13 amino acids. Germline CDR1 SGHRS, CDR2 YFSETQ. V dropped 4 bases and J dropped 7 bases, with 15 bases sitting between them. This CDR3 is CASSRQSAEEQYF. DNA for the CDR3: TGCGCCAGCAGCCGACAGTCCGCCGAAGAGCAGTACTTC.

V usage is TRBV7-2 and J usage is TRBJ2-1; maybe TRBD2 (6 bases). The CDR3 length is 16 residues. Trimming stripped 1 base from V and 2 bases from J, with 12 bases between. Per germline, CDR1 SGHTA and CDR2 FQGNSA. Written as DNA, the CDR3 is TGTGCCAGCAGCTTAGAGTATGCGGGGACCTACAATGAGCAGTTCTTC. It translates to CASSLEYAGTYNEQFF.

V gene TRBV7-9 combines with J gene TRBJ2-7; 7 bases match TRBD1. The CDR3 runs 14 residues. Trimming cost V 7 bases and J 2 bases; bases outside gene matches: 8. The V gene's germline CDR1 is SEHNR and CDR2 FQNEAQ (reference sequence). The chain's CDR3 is CASTKQGKTYEQYF. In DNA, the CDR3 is TGTGCCAGCACCAAACAGGGGAAAACCTACGAGCAGTACTTC. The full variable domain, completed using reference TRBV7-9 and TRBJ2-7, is DTGVSQNPRHKITKRGQNVTFRCDPISEHNRLYWYRQTLGQGPEFLTYFQNEAQLEKSRLLSDRFSAERPKGSFSTLEIQRTEQGDSAMYLCASTKQGKTYEQYFGPGTRLTVT.

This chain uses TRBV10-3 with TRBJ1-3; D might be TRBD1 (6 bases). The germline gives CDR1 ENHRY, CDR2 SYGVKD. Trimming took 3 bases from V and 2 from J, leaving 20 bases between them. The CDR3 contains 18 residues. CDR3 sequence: CAISDPASSGGAGNTIYF. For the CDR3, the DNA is TGTGCCATCAGTGACCCCGCCTCTTCGGGGGGCGCTGGAAACACCATATATTTT.

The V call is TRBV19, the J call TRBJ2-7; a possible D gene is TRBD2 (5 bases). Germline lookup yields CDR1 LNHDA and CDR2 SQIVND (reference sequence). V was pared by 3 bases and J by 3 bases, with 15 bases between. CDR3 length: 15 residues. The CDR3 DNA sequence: TGTGCCAGTAGTATCTACCGGGATGTCCGCTACGAGCAGTACTTC. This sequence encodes CASSIYRDVRYEQYF. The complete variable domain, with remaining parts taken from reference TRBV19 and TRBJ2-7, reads DGGITQSPKYLFRKEGQNVTLSCEQNLNHDAMYWYRQDPGQGLRLIYYSQIVNDFQKGDIAEGYSVSREKKESFPLTVTSAQKNPTAFYLCASSIYRDVRYEQYFGPGTRLTVT.

CDR3 protein: CASSLAQGSGANVLTF. CDR3 nucleotides: TGTGCCAGCAGCTTAGCACAGGGGTCCGGGGCCAACGTCCTGACTTTC. V usage is TRBV7-9 and J usage is TRBJ2-6; 7 bases are shared with TRBD1. The ends lost 0 bases at V and 4 bases at J; junction bases unmatched: 3. This CDR3 has 16 amino acids. Germline assignment: CDR1 SEHNR and CDR2 FQNEAQ (reference sequence). Based on the CDR3 plus reference TRBV7-9 and TRBJ2-6, the full variable domain is DTGVSQNPRHKITKRGQNVTFRCDPISEHNRLYWYRQTLGQGPEFLTYFQNEAQLEKSRLLSDRFSAERPKGSFSTLEIQRTEQGDSAMYLCASSLAQGSGANVLTFGAGSRLTVL.

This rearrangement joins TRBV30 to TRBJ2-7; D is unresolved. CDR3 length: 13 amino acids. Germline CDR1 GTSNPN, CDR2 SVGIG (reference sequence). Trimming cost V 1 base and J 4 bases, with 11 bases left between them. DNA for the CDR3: TGTGCCTGGAGTGGGTTATCGGGTTACGAGCAGTACTTC. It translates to CAWSGLSGYEQYF.

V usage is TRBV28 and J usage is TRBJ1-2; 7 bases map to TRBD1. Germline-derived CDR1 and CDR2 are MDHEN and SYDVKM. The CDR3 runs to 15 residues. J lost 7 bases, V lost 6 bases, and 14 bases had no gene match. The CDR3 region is CASSLRGQRSVGYTF. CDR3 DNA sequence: TGTGCCAGCAGCCTCCGGGGACAGAGGTCTGTTGGCTACACCTTC.

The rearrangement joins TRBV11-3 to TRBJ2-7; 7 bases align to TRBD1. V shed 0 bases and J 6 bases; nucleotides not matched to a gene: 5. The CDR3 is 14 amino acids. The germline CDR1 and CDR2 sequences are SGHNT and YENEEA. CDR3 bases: TGTGCCAGCAGCTTAGAACCGGACAGGCCCGAGCAGTACTTC. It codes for CASSLEPDRPEQYF. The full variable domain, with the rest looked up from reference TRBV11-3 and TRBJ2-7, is EAGVVQSPRYKIIEKKQPVAFWCNPISGHNTLYWYLQNLGQGPELLIRYENEEAVDDSQLPKDRFSAERLKGVDSTLKIQPAELGDSAVYLCASSLEPDRPEQYFGPGTRLTVT.